This T cell receptor (beta chain) was recovered during a study of blood T cells in healthy people across ages. Overall study: When template switching was applied, about one barcoded beta molecule was captured per two T cells. General study findings and limits: Unsorted PBMC material precluded a definitive naive versus antigen-experienced comparison. While age rose, TCR beta diversity per million T cells dropped in a roughly linear way.

The junction had 8 bases not matched to a gene; V was cut back by 6 bases and J by 6 bases. The CDR3 covers 14 residues. CDR1 and CDR2 (germline): SNHLY, FYNNEI. A J-beta primer mix and a sample-barcoded 5' primer were used in a second PCR of roughly 6 to 12 cycles. From the 5' RACE reads, TCRdb called clonotypes with MiXCR, one entry per CDR3 protein. The sample holds hundreds of thousands of distinct CDR3 sequences, around 50% seen once. About this clonotype: Its antigen is currently unknown.

The TCR was taken from a middle-aged man in good health. The sequenced material came from blood. The J gene is TRBJ2-7, the V gene TRBV2; TRBD2 matches 10 bases. The CDR3 spells CASRPSGGVGEQYF. DNA for the CDR3: TGTGCCAGCAGGCCTAGCGGGGGAGTCGGCGAGCAGTACTTC. Based on the CDR3 plus reference TRBV2 and TRBJ2-7, the full variable domain is EPEVTQTPSHQVTQMGQEVILRCVPISNHLYFYWYRQILGQKVEFLVSFYNNEISEKSEIFDDQFSVERPDGSNFTLKIRSTKLEDSAMYFCASRPSGGVGEQYFGPGTRLTVT.